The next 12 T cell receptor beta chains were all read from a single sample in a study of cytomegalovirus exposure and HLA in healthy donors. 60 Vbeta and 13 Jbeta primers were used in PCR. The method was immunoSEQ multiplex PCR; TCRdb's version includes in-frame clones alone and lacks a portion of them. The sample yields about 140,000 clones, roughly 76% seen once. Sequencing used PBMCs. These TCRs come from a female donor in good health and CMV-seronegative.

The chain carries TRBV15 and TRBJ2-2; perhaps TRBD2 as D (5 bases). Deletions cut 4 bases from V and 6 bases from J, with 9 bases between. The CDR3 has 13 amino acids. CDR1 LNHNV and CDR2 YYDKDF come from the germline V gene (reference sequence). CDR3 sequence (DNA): TGTGCCACCAGCACCGAGGGCGCCGGGGAGCTGTTTTTT. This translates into CATSTEGAGELFF.

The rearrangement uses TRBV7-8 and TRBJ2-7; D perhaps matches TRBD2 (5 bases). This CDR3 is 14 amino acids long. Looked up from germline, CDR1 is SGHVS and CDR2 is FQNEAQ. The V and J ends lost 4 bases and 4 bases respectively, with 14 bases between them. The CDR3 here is CASSYRTGRYEQYF. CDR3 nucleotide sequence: TGTGCCAGCAGCTATAGGACGGGAAGATACGAGCAGTACTTC.

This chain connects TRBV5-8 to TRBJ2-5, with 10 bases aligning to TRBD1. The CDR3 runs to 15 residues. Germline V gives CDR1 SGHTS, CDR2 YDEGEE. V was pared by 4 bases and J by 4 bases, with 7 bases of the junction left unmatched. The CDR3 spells CASSQGQGFVETQYF. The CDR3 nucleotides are TGTGCCAGCAGCCAGGGACAGGGGTTTGTAGAGACCCAGTACTTC.

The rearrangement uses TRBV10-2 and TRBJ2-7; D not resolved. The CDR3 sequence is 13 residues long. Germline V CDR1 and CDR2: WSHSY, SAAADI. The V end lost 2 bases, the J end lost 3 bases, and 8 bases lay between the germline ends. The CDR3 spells CASSEVTVYEQYF. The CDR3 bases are TGCGCCAGCAGTGAGGTAACAGTCTACGAGCAGTACTTC.

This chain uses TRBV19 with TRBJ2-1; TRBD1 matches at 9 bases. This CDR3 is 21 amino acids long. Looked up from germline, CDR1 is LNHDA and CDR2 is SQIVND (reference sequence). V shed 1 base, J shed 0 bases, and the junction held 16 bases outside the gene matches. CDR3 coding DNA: TGTGCCAGTAGTATAGGTTTTGGAGGGACAGGGTGGGGTCACTCCTACAATGAGCAGTTCTTC. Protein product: CASSIGFGGTGWGHSYNEQFF.

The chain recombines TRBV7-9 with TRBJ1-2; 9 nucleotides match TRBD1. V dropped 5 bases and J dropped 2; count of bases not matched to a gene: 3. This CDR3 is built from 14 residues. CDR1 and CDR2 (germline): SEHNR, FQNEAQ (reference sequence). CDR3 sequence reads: CASSPDRGNYGYTF. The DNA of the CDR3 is TGTGCCAGCAGCCCCGACAGGGGGAACTATGGCTACACCTTC.

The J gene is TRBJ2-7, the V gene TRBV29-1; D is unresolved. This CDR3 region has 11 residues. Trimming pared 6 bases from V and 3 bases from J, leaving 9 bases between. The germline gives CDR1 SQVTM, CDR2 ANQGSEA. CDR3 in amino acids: CSVLASYEQYF. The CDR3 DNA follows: TGCAGCGTGCTGGCTAGCTACGAGCAGTACTTC.

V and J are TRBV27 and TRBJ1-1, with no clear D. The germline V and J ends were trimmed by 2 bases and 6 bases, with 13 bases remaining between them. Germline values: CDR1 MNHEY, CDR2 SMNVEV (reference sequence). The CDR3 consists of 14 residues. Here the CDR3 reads CASSLRGGRPEAFF. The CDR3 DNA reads TGTGCCAGCAGTTTAAGAGGCGGGCGACCTGAAGCTTTCTTT.

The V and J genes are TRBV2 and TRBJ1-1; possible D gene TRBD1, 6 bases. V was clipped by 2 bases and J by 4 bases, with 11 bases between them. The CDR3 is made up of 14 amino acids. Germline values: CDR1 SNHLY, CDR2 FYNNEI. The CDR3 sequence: CASSELQGPTEAFF. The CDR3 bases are TGTGCCAGCAGTGAATTGCAGGGGCCCACTGAAGCTTTCTTT.

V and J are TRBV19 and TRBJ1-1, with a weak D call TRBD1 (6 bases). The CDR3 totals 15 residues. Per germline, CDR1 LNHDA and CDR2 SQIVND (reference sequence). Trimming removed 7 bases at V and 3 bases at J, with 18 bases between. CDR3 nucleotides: TGTGCCAGTAATGGACAGACCCAGGGGTACACTGAAGCTTTCTTT. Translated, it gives CASNGQTQGYTEAFF.

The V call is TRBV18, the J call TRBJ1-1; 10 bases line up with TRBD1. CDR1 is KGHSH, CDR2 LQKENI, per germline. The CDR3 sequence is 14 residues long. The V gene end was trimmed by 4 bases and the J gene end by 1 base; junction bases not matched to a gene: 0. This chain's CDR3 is CASSRQGANTEAFF. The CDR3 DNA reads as TGTGCCAGCTCACGACAGGGGGCGAACACTGAAGCTTTCTTT.

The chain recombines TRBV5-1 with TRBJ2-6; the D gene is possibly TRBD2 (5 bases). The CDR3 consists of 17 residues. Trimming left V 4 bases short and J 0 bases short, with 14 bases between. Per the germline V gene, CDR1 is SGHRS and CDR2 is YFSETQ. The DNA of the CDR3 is TGCGCCAGCAGCCTCTCAGTGGGAGTCTCTGGGGCCAACGTCCTGACTTTC. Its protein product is CASSLSVGVSGANVLTF.